The present TCR beta chain was sequenced within a study of T cells after yellow fever vaccination. Germline lookup yields CDR1 SEHNR and CDR2 FQNEAQ (reference sequence). The CDR3 is made up of 16 amino acids. The V segment lost 4 bases and the J segment 3 bases; nucleotides outside the gene matches: 6. The study's findings and limits: On re-exposure, the response was weaker but peaked faster, at day 5 versus 15. From the bulk population, abundant clonotypes could contaminate and appear within FACS-sorted repertoires. At less than 97% for CD4 and approximately 89% for CD8, most primary-vaccination clones showed up again after the booster.

It was through 5'RACE template switching that TCR cDNA was made, with a universal primer site and UMIs added. TCRdb called the 5' RACE reads again in MiXCR, with one record for every CDR3 protein. The sample carries 100,000 to 150,000 distinct CDR3 sequences, roughly 8.2% recorded once. This clonotype was observed a few times. Its antigen is undetermined. The chain carries TRBV7-9 and TRBJ2-1, with 10 bases fitting TRBD2. This sample comprised CD8+ T cells sorted from PBMCs, obtained on the day of the yellow fever booster vaccination. This TCR was sampled from a man younger than 35 who received the YFV17D yellow fever vaccine. Here the CDR3 DNA reads TGTGCCAGCAGCTCGAGTACTAGCGGGGTCTACAATGAGCAGTTCTTC. Translation gives CASSSSTSGVYNEQFF.